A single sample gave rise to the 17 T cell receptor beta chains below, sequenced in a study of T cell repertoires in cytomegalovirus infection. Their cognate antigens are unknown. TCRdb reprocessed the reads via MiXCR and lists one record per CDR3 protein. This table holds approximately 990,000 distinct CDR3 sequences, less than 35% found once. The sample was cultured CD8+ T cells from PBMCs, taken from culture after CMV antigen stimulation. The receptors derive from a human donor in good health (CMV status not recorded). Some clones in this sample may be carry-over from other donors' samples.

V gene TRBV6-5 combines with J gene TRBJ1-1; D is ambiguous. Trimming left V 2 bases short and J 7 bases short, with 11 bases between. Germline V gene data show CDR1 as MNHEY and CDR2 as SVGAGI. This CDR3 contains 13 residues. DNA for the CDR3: TGTGCCAGCAGTTACACAAACCGGGATGAAGCTTTCTTT. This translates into CASSYTNRDEAFF.

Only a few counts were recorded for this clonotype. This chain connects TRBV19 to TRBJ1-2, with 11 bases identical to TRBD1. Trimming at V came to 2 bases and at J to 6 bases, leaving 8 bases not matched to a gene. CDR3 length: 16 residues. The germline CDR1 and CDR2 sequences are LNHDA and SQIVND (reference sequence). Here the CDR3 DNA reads TGTGCCAGTAGTATATCTCCCCGGACAGGGGGCGATGGCTACACCTTC. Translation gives CASSISPRTGGDGYTF.

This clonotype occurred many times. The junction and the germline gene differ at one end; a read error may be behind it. CDR3 loop: CASSSMTGGLLGGLFF. In DNA form, the CDR3 reads TGTGCCAGCAGCTCAATGACAGGGGGCCTTCTAGGGGGGCTGTTTTTT. The chain couples TRBV7-8 to TRBJ2-2; TRBD1 matches 10 bases. Germline assignment: CDR1 SGHVS and CDR2 FQNEAQ. CDR3 length: 16 amino acids.

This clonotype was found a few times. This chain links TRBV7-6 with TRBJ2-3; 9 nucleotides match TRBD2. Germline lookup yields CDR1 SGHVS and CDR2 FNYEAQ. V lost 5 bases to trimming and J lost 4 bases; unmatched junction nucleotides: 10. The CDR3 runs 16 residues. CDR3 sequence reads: CASSHSLAGGADTQYF. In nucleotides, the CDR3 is TGTGCCAGCAGCCATAGTCTGGCGGGGGGGGCAGATACGCAGTATTTT.

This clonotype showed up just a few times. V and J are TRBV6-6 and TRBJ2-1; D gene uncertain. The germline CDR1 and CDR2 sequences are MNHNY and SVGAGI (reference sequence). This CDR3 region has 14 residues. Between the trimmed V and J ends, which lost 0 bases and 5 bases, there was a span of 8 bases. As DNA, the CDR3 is TGTGCCAGCAGTTACTCTCCACGGGACAATGAGCAGTTCTTC. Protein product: CASSYSPRDNEQFF.

In DNA form, the CDR3 reads TGTGCCAGCAGTTACACCGGGACAGGGAATTATGGCTACACCTTC. It yields the protein CASSYTGTGNYGYTF. V and J are TRBV6-2 or TRBV6-3 and TRBJ1-2; 9 bases map to TRBD1. V lost 2 bases to trimming and J lost 5 bases; unmatched junction nucleotides: 6. Germline V gives CDR1 MNHEY, CDR2 SVGEGT. The CDR3 has 15 residues.

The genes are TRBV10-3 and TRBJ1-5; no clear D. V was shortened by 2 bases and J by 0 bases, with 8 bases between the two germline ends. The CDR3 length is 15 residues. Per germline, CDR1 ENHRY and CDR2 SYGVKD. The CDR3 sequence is CAISEGSYSNQPQHF. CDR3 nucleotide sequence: TGTGCCATCAGTGAGGGGAGCTATAGCAATCAGCCCCAGCATTTT.

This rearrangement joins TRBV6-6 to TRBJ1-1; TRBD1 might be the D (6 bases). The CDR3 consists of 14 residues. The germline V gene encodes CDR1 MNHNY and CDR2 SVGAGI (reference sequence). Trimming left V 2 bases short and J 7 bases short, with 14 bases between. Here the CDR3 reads CASSYPGQLNEAFF. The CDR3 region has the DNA TGTGCCAGCAGTTACCCAGGACAGCTAAATGAAGCTTTCTTT.

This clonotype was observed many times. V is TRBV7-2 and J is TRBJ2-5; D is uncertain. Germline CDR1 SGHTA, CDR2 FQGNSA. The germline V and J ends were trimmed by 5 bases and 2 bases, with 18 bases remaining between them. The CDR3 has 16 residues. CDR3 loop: CASSHLRAALQETQYF. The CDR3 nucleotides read TGTGCCAGCAGCCATCTCCGGGCCGCCCTTCAAGAGACCCAGTACTTC.

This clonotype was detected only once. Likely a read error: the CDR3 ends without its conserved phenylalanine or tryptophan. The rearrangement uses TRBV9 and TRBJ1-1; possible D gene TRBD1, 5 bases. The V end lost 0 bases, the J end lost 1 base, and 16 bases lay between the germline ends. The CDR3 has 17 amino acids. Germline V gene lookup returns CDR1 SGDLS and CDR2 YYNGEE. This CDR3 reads CASSVDVTGVGNTEAFL. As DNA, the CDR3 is TGTGCCAGCAGCGTAGATGTGACGGGGGTGGGGAACACTGAAGCTTTCCTT.

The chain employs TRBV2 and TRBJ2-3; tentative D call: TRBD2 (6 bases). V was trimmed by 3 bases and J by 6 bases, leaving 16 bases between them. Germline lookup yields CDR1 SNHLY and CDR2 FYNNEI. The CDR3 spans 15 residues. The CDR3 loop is CASSETGTPRDTQYF. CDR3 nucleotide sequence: TGTGCCAGCAGTGAGACCGGGACTCCGAGGGATACGCAGTATTTT.

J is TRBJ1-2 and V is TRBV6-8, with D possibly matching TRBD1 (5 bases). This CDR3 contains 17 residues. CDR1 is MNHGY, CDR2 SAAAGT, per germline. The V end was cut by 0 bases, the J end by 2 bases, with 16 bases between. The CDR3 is CASSYSAEWGLNYGYTF. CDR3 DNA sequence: TGTGCCAGCAGTTACTCGGCGGAGTGGGGGTTAAACTATGGCTACACCTTC.

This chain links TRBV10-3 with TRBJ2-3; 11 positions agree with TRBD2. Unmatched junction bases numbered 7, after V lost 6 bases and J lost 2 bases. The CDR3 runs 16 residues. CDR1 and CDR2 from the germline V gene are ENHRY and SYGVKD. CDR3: CAIRVASGGPTDTQYF. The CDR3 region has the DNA TGTGCCATCAGGGTGGCTAGCGGGGGGCCCACAGATACGCAGTATTTT.

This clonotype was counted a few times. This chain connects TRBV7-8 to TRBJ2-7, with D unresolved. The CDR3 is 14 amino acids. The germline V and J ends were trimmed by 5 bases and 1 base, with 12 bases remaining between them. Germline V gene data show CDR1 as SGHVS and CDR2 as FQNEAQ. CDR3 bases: TGTGCCAGCAGCCCCGTGGGTTTTTCCTACGAGCAGTACGTC. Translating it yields CASSPVGFSYEQYV.

The CDR3 DNA is TGTGCCAGCAGTGCCCAGGAAAACAGGCCCTTCACAGATACGCAGTATTTT. Residues: CASSAQENRPFTDTQYF. The chain links TRBV6-1 to TRBJ2-3; perhaps TRBD1 as D (5 bases). The CDR3 runs to 17 residues. Trimming took off 4 bases at V and 2 bases at J, with 19 bases between the two ends. Germline V gene sequence: CDR1 MNHNS, CDR2 SASEGT.

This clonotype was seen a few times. In DNA form, the CDR3 reads TGTGCCAGCACTCGGATAGTTTATAATTCACCCCTCCACTTT. Amino acids: CASTRIVYNSPLHF. V gene TRBV27 combines with J gene TRBJ1-6; D uncertain. The CDR3 has 14 residues. Germline CDR1 MNHEY, CDR2 SMNVEV (reference sequence). Trimming cost V 7 bases and J 4 bases, with 11 bases left between them.

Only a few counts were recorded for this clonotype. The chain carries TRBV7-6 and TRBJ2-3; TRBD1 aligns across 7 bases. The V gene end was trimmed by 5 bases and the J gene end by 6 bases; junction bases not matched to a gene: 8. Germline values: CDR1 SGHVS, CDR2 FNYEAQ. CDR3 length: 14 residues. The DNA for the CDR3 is TGTGCCAGCAGCCTAGGGTGGACAGGCGATACGCAGTATTTT. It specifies CASSLGWTGDTQYF.